These 22 T cell receptor beta chains were all obtained from the same sample, sequenced in a study of blood T cells in healthy people across ages. A second PCR of 7 to 11 cycles used a sample-barcoded 5' primer and a J-beta primer mix. TCRdb itself ran the 5' RACE reads through MiXCR, one entry per CDR3 protein. The sample shows more than 800,000 distinct CDR3 sequences, roughly 26% of them seen only once. Sequencing was carried out using blood. The receptors stem from a woman aged 80 or over in good health.

There are many counts of this clonotype. The chain uses TRBV14 and TRBJ2-4; D is unresolved. Germline CDR1 is SGHDN and CDR2 is FVKESK. The CDR3 length is 11 residues. V was shortened by 4 bases and J by 14 bases, with 12 bases between the two germline ends. The DNA for the CDR3 is TGTGCCAGCAGCCGTTTCGAGCTTAAGTACTTC. Translating gives CASSRFELKYF. The variable domain in full, with the rest retrieved from reference TRBV14 and TRBJ2-4, is EAGVTQFPSHSVIEKGQTVTLRCDPISGHDNLYWYRRVMGKEIKFLLHFVKESKQDESGMPNNRFLAERTGGTYSTLKVQPAELEDSGVYFCASSRFELKYFGAGTRLSVL.

Ten or more counts support this clonotype. The V gene is TRBV6-6, the J gene TRBJ1-5; 8 bases are shared with TRBD1. The CDR3 is made up of 14 amino acids. Germline V lookup: CDR1 MNHNY, CDR2 SVGAGI (reference sequence). J was trimmed by 7 bases and V by 5 bases; bases with no gene match: 7. The CDR3 protein is CASSTRTGFQPQHF. The CDR3 coding sequence is TGTGCCAGCAGTACCCGGACAGGGTTCCAGCCCCAGCATTTT.

Turning to this clonotype: A much larger clone differs by one base, so this may be a read error. The rearrangement joins TRBV7-6 to TRBJ2-1; 8 nucleotides align to TRBD1. J was trimmed by 12 bases and V by 1 base; bases with no gene match: 2. CDR1 is SGHVS, CDR2 FNYEAQ, per germline. There are 12 residues in the CDR3. The CDR3 reads CASSLGGTGQFF. CDR3 nucleotide sequence: TGTGCCAGCAGCTTAGGAGGGACAGGGCAGTTCTTC.

This clonotype was counted a few times. The gene calls are TRBV15 and TRBJ1-1; TRBD1 is a possible D gene (5 bases). Germline CDR1 LNHNV, CDR2 YYDKDF (reference sequence). Between the trimmed V and J ends, which lost 5 bases and 3 bases, there was a span of 13 bases. CDR3 length equals 14 residues. CDR3 bases: TGTGCCACCAGCCAGATGGGGGGGTACACTGAAGCTTTCTTT. Protein product: CATSQMGGYTEAFF.

Of note for this clonotype: Just one base apart from a much larger clone, this may be a read error. This rearrangement joins TRBV5-4 to TRBJ2-3, with 8 bases fitting TRBD1. The CDR3 spans 15 residues. Trimming removed 1 base from V and 8 bases from J; junction bases left unmatched: 9. The germline gives CDR1 SGHNT, CDR2 YYREEE (reference sequence). The CDR3 DNA reads as TGTGCCAGCAGCTTGAACAGGGGGTTGGGAGGTACGCAGTATTTT. Translating it yields CASSLNRGLGGTQYF.

The chain uses TRBV18 and TRBJ2-7; maybe TRBD1 (5 bases). The germline V gene has CDR1 KGHSH and CDR2 LQKENI. The ends were cut back, 6 bases at V and 0 bases at J, with 15 bases in the middle. CDR3 size: 15 residues. CDR3 region: CASSPSGRVSYEQYF. The CDR3 DNA reads as TGTGCCAGCTCGCCCTCCGGCAGGGTCTCCTACGAGCAGTACTTC.

For this clonotype: This clone may be a read error of a much larger clone one base away. The rearrangement uses TRBV7-2 and TRBJ2-6, with 8 bases that match TRBD1. After removal of 2 bases from V and 0 bases from J, the junction contained 9 bases not matched to a gene. Germline CDR1 reads SGHTA; CDR2 reads FQGNSA. This CDR3 has 19 amino acids. Here the CDR3 DNA reads TGTACCAGCAGCTTAACTGGGCACAGGGGGATCTCTGGGGCCAACGTCCTGACTTTC. Its protein product is CTSSLTGHRGISGANVLTF. The whole variable domain, filled in from reference TRBV7-2 and TRBJ2-6, reads GAGVSQSPSNKVTEKGKDVELRCDPISGHTALYWYRQSLGQGLEFLIYFQGNSAPDKSGLPSDRFSAERTGGSVSTLTIQRTQQEDSAVYLCTSSLTGHRGISGANVLTFGAGSRLTVL.

This clonotype was detected a few times. The V gene is TRBV18, the J gene TRBJ1-2; maybe TRBD1 (5 bases). Germline CDR1 is KGHSH and CDR2 is LQKENI. CDR3 size: 13 residues. The V and J ends lost 4 bases and 6 bases respectively, with 12 bases between them. CDR3 residues: CASSRDSGHGYTF. CDR3 bases: TGTGCCAGCTCACGCGATTCAGGGCATGGCTACACCTTC. Full variable domain (outside the CDR3, taken from reference TRBV18 and TRBJ1-2): NAGVMQNPRHLVRRRGQEARLRCSPMKGHSHVYWYRQLPEEGLKFMVYLQKENIIDESGMPKERFSAEFPKEGPSILRIQQVVRGDSAAYFCASSRDSGHGYTFGSGTRLTVV.

The rearrangement joins TRBV7-2 to TRBJ1-2, with D tentatively TRBD1 (6 bases). Per the germline V gene, CDR1 is SGHTA and CDR2 is FQGNSA. The CDR3 consists of 14 residues. V was shortened by 5 bases and J by 2 bases, with 12 bases between the two germline ends. In nucleotides, the CDR3 is TGTGCCAGCAGCCGCCGACAGGCCAACTATGGCTACACCTTC. It encodes CASSRRQANYGYTF.

Only a few counts were recorded for this clonotype. This sequence joins TRBV4-3 and TRBJ1-5; no clear D gene. Germline V gives CDR1 LGHNA, CDR2 YSLEER. The CDR3 is 13 residues long. The V gene lost 0 bases and the J gene lost 6 bases, with 6 bases spanning the gap. The CDR3 DNA reads TGCGCCAGCAGCCAAGATATCGGTCAGCCCCAGCATTTT. Its translation is CASSQDIGQPQHF.

This chain uses TRBV2 with TRBJ1-6; possible D gene TRBD1, 5 bases. The germline gives CDR1 SNHLY, CDR2 FYNNEI. The CDR3 extends over 15 amino acids. The V gene lost 4 bases and the J gene lost 2 bases, with 9 bases spanning the gap. Written as DNA, the CDR3 is TGTGCCAGCAGTGTGGAGGGACCCTATAATTCACCCCTCCACTTT. This encodes CASSVEGPYNSPLHF.

This clonotype showed up just a few times. The genes are TRBV27 and TRBJ2-6; D remains unclear. Per the germline V gene, CDR1 is MNHEY and CDR2 is SMNVEV (reference sequence). The CDR3 contains 14 residues. Trimming shortened V by 4 bases and J by 3 bases, and 7 bases separated the two germline ends. CDR3 protein: CASSSHVGANVLTF. CDR3 DNA sequence: TGTGCCAGCAGTTCGCATGTTGGGGCCAACGTCCTGACTTTC.

This clonotype was seen at least ten times. This chain uses TRBV6-1 with TRBJ2-7, with 10 bases lining up with TRBD1. CDR1 is MNHNS, CDR2 SASEGT, per germline. V lost 4 bases, J lost 0 bases, and 6 bases stayed unmatched. The CDR3 length is 16 residues. The CDR3 spells CASSVTGGRVSYEQYF. The CDR3 region has the DNA TGTGCCAGCAGTGTGACAGGGGGCAGGGTCTCCTACGAGCAGTACTTC.

A few counts support this clonotype. This chain uses TRBV27 with TRBJ1-6; 8 bases are a match to TRBD1. The CDR3 consists of 16 residues. V trimming: 8 bases; J trimming: 6 bases; junction bases outside the gene matches: 12. Per germline, CDR1 MNHEY and CDR2 SMNVEV (reference sequence). CDR3 DNA sequence: TGTGCCAGCGGGGGGGGTATGACAGGGGTTAATTCACCCCTCCACTTT. As protein: CASGGGMTGVNSPLHF.

This sequence joins TRBV20-1 and TRBJ1-1; 9 bases line up with TRBD1. Per germline, CDR1 DFQATT and CDR2 SNEGSKA (reference sequence). J lost 0 bases, V lost 4 bases, and 12 bases had no gene match. CDR3 length equals 17 residues. CDR3 residues: CSANFWTGDLMNTEAFF. CDR3 coding DNA: TGCAGTGCTAACTTTTGGACAGGGGACCTAATGAACACTGAAGCTTTCTTT.

With regard to this clonotype: A read error may explain this, as a much larger clone is one base away. V usage is TRBV20-1 and J usage is TRBJ2-5; TRBD2 matches 10 bases. The CDR3 is 16 residues long. Trimming removed 6 bases from V and 11 bases from J; junction bases left unmatched: 21. Germline values: CDR1 DFQATT, CDR2 SNEGSKA (reference sequence). This CDR3 is CSALKTSGSSLNEQYF. CDR3 nucleotides: TGCAGTGCCCTTAAGACTAGCGGGTCTTCGCTCAATGAGCAGTACTTC.

CDR3 nucleotides: TGTGCCAGCAGTTTAGGGTCCGTCATCGGCTACGAGCAGTACTTC. This translates into CASSLGSVIGYEQYF. The J gene is TRBJ2-7, the V gene TRBV27; D is unresolved. Per germline, CDR1 MNHEY and CDR2 SMNVEV (reference sequence). Trimming shortened V by 2 bases and J by 3 bases, and 14 bases separated the two germline ends. This CDR3 has 15 amino acids.

At least ten counts were recorded for this clonotype. The rearrangement joins TRBV20-1 to TRBJ2-1; possible D gene TRBD1, 6 bases. V lost 2 bases and J 13 bases, leaving 12 bases between the germline ends. The CDR3 is 11 residues long. In germline, CDR1 is DFQATT, CDR2 SNEGSKA (reference sequence). The CDR3 DNA is TGCAGTGCTAGAAATGGACAGACCCAGTTCTTC. Translated, it gives CSARNGQTQFF.

On this clonotype: A much larger clonotype is one base distant, so this may be a read error. The rearrangement links TRBV7-2 to TRBJ1-2; the D is unclear. This CDR3 is built from 11 residues. CDR1 and CDR2 (germline): SGHTA, FQGNSA. V was pared by 1 base and J by 13 bases, with 10 bases between. CDR3 sequence reads: CASSLVGVLTF. DNA for the CDR3: TGTGCCAGCAGCTTAGTGGGAGTGCTCACCTTC.

Notes on this clonotype: This is likely a read error, given that the CDR3 carries no conserved phenylalanine or tryptophan at its end. The chain joins TRBV30 to TRBJ1-5; no definite D call. The CDR3 has 13 residues. The V gene lost 0 bases and the J gene lost 9 bases, with 12 bases spanning the gap. Germline V lookup: CDR1 GTSNPN, CDR2 SVGIG (reference sequence). DNA of the CDR3: TGTGCCTGGAGTGTAAGGGCCGATGGGCCCCAGCATTTG. Amino acid sequence: CAWSVRADGPQHL.

This clonotype was seen a few times. CDR3 amino acids: CAWSVRTGQNTEAFF. The CDR3 DNA is TGTGCCTGGAGTGTACGGACAGGACAGAACACTGAAGCTTTCTTT. This sequence joins TRBV30 and TRBJ1-1; 7 nucleotides align to TRBD1. This CDR3 is 15 amino acids long. Germline CDR1 GTSNPN, CDR2 SVGIG (reference sequence). Trimming cost V 0 bases and J 1 base; bases outside gene matches: 5.

This clonotype was found once. With a much larger clone just one base away, this may be a read error. V is TRBV20-1 and J is TRBJ2-3; D call uncertain. The germline V gene has CDR1 DFQATT and CDR2 SNEGSKA (reference sequence). The CDR3 runs to 15 residues. The CDR3 DNA reads as TGCAGCCTACGGAACCCGGTCCTGAGCACAGATACGCAGTGTTTT. It encodes CSLRNPVLSTDTQCF.